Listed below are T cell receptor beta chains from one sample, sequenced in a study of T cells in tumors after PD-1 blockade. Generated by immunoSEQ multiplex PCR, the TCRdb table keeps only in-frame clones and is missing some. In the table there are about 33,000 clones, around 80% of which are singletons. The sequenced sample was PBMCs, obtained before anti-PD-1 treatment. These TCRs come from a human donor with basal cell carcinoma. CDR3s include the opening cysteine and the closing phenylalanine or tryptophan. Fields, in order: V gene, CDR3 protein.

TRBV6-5	CASSYSTLAGQNEQFF
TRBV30	CAWSVGLATGELFF
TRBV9	CASSVSGGYNEKLFF
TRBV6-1	CASSEVNGPPYTQYF
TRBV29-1	CSVREGSYNEQFF
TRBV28	CASSLGQGFRQPQHF
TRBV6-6	CASRKQSSGNTIYF
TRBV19	CASSRTGSNTGELFF
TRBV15	CATSRLENVMGYGYTF
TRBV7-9	CASSRRNQGSYGYTF
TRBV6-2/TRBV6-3	CASSYEGGYTDTQYF
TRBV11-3	CASSPREGGTEETQYF
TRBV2	CAISKGAGTDTQYF
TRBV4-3	CASSHTYNRDTDTQYF
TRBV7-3	CASSLEGHREQFF
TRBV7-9	CASSRTSGGDKEQFF
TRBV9	CASSARTAGSPLHF
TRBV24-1	CATSGSDRVYGYTF
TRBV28	CATEGINTGELFF
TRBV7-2	CASGKQGALLDTQYF
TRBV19	CASSIWGPSTNEKLFF
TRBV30	CAWSDRNTIYF
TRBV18	CASFLAGAGEETQYF
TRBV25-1	CASSDSGRPNEKLFF
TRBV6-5	CASSYSTGGSYEQYF
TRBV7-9	CASSKRTLDNEQFF
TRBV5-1	CASSLTVSSYNEQFF
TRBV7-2	CASSLEYSSYNEQFF
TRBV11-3	CASSTRGLAAGEQYF
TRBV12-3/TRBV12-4	CASTTGLETQYF
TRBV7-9	CASSPSYNEQFF
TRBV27	CASSPTRRPDTQYF
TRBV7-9	CASSSFDRGLYQPQHF
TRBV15	CATSRDAGTKSYEQYF